These T cell receptor beta chains were read from a single sample in a study of shared clonotypes between healthy human individuals. Libraries were prepared by immunoSEQ multiplex PCR; TCRdb keeps only in-frame clonotypes and omits some of them. This table has roughly 600,000 clones, roughly 98% appearing once. The specimen was naive CD8+ T cells sorted from blood. These receptors originate from a man younger than 40 in good health. Each CDR3 is given with its conserved first and last residue.

v_call: TRBV27
cdr3_aa: CASSPLGGRTENIQYF

v_call: TRBV7-2
cdr3_aa: CASSGVTSGAADETQYF

v_call: TRBV2
cdr3_aa: CASSVGAGGQETQYF

v_call: TRBV7-9
cdr3_aa: CASSLNHLNEQFF

v_call: TRBV7-6
cdr3_aa: CASSWHPGTIGSGELFF

v_call: TRBV29-1
cdr3_aa: CSVISDRGVLSGGYTF

v_call: TRBV7-9
cdr3_aa: CASSLTTKTGELFF

v_call: TRBV7-2
cdr3_aa: CASSWPDSYNEQFF

v_call: TRBV11-2
cdr3_aa: CASSRTSGNYNEQFF

v_call: TRBV10-3
cdr3_aa: CAISDRASTDTQYF

v_call: TRBV6-1
cdr3_aa: CASSVELAGGLYNEQFF

v_call: TRBV28
cdr3_aa: CASSLRASGKYNEQFF

v_call: TRBV14
cdr3_aa: CASSHWKLGYEQYF

v_call: TRBV28
cdr3_aa: CASSYHGTNEKLFF

v_call: TRBV2
cdr3_aa: CASSTGTGIHEQYF

v_call: TRBV27
cdr3_aa: CASRQGLFEQYF

v_call: TRBV7-9
cdr3_aa: CASSPRQGEAEQYF

v_call: TRBV2
cdr3_aa: CASSTSAGLSYEQYF

v_call: TRBV7-9
cdr3_aa: CASSSSTSGERDTYEQYF

v_call: TRBV7-9
cdr3_aa: CASSAKIPGLAGGVNEQFF

v_call: TRBV7-9
cdr3_aa: CASSSTDRDGPYEQYF

v_call: TRBV9
cdr3_aa: CASTGGSANEQFF

v_call: TRBV27
cdr3_aa: CASSLSQGGKQYF

v_call: TRBV29-1
cdr3_aa: CSVTRQDNYGYTF

v_call: TRBV7-9
cdr3_aa: CAIQGLMNTEAFF

v_call: TRBV11-3
cdr3_aa: CASSSPGGVRGGYTF

v_call: TRBV19
cdr3_aa: CASSAGLAGVGASYNEQFF

v_call: TRBV12-5
cdr3_aa: CASGYGWDEQFF

v_call: TRBV11-2
cdr3_aa: CASSPGRAGNQPQHF

v_call: TRBV6-6
cdr3_aa: CASSYSGPTNQPQHF

v_call: TRBV6-1
cdr3_aa: CASSEGESNQPQHF

v_call: TRBV6-4
cdr3_aa: CASSPVGGSDSYNEQFF

v_call: TRBV7-9
cdr3_aa: CASTLSGTYNEQFF

v_call: TRBV7-9
cdr3_aa: CATFDSGSPMTNTEAFF

v_call: TRBV4-1
cdr3_aa: CASSQVQGVAYEQYF

v_call: TRBV9
cdr3_aa: CASSVGGGTYGYTF

v_call: TRBV27
cdr3_aa: CASSLRTGPGNQPQHF

v_call: TRBV7-9
cdr3_aa: CASSLGRQGFYEQYF

v_call: TRBV10-3
cdr3_aa: CAIRALPGQTLSGNQPQHF

v_call: TRBV18
cdr3_aa: CASSPRSGTEYEQYF

v_call: TRBV27
cdr3_aa: CASSTTGGAEAFF

v_call: TRBV10-2
cdr3_aa: CASQTGTSSQDEQFF

v_call: TRBV11-2
cdr3_aa: CASSLELAGRGDEQFF

v_call: TRBV11-2
cdr3_aa: CASSLAPSGTSSYEQYF